This T cell receptor (beta chain) was documented in a study of vaccination effects on CD4 cells after COVID-19. Study-wide context: Samples gathered post-vaccine arrived a median of 72 days past the second dose. It was with 10 IU/ml IL-2 and about 10 ug/ml peptides that more than 1.5 million PBMC per well were cultured. Findings and limits, study-wide: Early timepoints after infection were absent, and convalescent patients were few in the study.

Sequencing used immunoSEQ multiplex PCR; TCRdb keeps in-frame clones, though not all of them. The profile shows 50,000 or so clones, nearly 75% of them singletons. With respect to this clone: Its antigen remains unknown.

Germline-derived CDR1 and CDR2 are KGHDR and SFDVKD. Trimming pared 2 bases from V and 8 bases from J, leaving 17 bases between. CDR3 size: 16 residues. Following 10 days of culture, CD4+ T cells were isolated. Documented for the person is a PCR-confirmed SARS-CoV-2 infection occurring between March and December 2020. Participants received two doses of either the BNT162b2 or mRNA-1273 vaccine. A half-medium replacement with IL-2 medium was carried out on days 3 and 7. This specimen consisted of CD4+ T cells from PBMCs cultured without peptide, obtained after COVID-19 vaccination. V usage is TRBV24-1 and J usage is TRBJ1-4; D remains unclear. This sequence originates from a human donor who had a prior SARS-CoV-2 infection. This CDR3 reads CATSDSRTGHGEKLFF. CDR3 nucleotides: TGTGCCACCAGTGATTCCCGGACCGGTCACGGCGAAAAACTGTTTTTT.